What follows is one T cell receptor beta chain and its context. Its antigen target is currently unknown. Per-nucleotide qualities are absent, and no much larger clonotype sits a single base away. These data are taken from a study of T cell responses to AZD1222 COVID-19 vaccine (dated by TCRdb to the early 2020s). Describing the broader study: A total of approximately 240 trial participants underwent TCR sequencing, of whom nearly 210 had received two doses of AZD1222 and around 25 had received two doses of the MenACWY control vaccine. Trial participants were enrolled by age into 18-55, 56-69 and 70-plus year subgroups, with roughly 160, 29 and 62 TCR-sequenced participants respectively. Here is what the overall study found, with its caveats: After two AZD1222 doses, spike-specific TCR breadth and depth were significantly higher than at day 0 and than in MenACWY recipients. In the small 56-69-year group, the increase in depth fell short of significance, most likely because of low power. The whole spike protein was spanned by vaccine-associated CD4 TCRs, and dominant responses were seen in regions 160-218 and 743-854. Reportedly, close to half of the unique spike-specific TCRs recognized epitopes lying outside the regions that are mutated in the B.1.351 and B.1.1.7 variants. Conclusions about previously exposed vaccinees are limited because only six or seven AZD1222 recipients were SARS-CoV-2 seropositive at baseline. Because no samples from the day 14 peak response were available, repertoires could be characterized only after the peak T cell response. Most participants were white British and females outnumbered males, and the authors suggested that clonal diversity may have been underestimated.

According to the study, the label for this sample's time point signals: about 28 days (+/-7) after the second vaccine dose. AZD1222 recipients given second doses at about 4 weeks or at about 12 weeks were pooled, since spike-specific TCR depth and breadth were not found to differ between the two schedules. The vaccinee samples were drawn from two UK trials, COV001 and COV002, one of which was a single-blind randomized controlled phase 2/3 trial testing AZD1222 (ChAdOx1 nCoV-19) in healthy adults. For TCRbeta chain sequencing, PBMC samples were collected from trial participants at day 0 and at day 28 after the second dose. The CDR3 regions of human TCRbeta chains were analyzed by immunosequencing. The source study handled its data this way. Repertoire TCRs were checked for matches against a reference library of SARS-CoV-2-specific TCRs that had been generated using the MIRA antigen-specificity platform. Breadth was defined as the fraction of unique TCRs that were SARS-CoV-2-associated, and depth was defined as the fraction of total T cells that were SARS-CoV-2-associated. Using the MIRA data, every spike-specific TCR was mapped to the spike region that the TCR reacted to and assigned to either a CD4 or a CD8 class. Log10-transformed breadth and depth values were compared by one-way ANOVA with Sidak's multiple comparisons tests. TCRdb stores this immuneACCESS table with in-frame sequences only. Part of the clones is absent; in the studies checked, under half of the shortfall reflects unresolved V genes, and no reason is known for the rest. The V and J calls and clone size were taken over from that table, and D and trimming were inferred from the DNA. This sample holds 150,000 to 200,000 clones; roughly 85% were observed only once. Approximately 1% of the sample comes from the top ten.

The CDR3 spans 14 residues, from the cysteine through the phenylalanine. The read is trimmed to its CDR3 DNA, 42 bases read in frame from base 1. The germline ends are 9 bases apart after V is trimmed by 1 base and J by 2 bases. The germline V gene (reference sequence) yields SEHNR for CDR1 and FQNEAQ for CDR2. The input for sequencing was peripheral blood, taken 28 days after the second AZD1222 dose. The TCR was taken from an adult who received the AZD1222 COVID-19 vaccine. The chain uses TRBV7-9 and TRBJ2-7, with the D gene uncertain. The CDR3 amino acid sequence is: CASSLGAVAYEQYF. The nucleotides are TGTGCCAGCAGCTTAGGTGCCGTGGCCTACGAGCAGTACTTC. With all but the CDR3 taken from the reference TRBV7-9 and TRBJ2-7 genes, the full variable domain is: DTGVSQNPRHKITKRGQNVTFRCDPISEHNRLYWYRQTLGQGPEFLTYFQNEAQLEKSRLLSDRFSAERPKGSFSTLEIQRTEQGDSAMYLCASSLGAVAYEQYFGPGTRLTVT.